Each of the 22 T cell receptor beta chains below was sequenced from the same sample in a study of OX40 agonist ivuxolimab in advanced cancers. Libraries were prepared by immunoSEQ multiplex PCR; TCRdb keeps only in-frame clonotypes and omits some of them. This sample yields around 80,000 clones, of which 85% to 90% are seen a single time; approximately 0.99% belongs to the top ten. The specimen comprised CD4+ or CD8+ T cells sorted from blood, sampled in a trial of the OX40 agonist ivuxolimab. Receptors were obtained from an adult with an advanced solid tumor such as melanoma, head and neck, liver or kidney cancer.

The chain links TRBV12-5 to TRBJ2-1, with 7 positions matching TRBD2. In germline, CDR1 is LGHNT, CDR2 FRNRAP. The CDR3 is made up of 14 amino acids. Trimming removed 1 base from V and 10 bases from J; junction bases left unmatched: 7. CDR3 sequence reads: CASGLATSSAEQFF. CDR3 nucleotides: TGTGCTAGTGGTTTGGCGACTAGCTCAGCCGAGCAGTTCTTC.

J is TRBJ2-7 and V is TRBV6-1, with a weak D call TRBD1 (5 bases). The germline CDR1 and CDR2 sequences are MNHNS and SASEGT. CDR3 length: 14 amino acids. Trimming removed 5 bases at V and 2 bases at J, with 13 bases between. This CDR3 is CASSKGNVAYEQYF. Written as DNA, the CDR3 is TGTGCCAGCAGTAAGGGGAACGTAGCCTACGAGCAGTACTTC.

This sequence joins TRBV27 and TRBJ1-1, with D uncertain. The CDR3 is made up of 14 amino acids. Between the trimmed V and J ends, which lost 3 bases and 4 bases, there was a span of 12 bases. Germline V gives CDR1 MNHEY, CDR2 SMNVEV (reference sequence). CDR3 bases: TGTGCCAGCAGTTTTACCGCAGGTGGCACTGAAGCTTTCTTT. It codes for CASSFTAGGTEAFF.

The V and J genes are TRBV7-6 and TRBJ2-7; D not resolved. CDR3 length: 17 residues. The V and J ends lost 0 bases and 2 bases respectively, with 17 bases between them. Per germline, CDR1 SGHVS and CDR2 FNYEAQ. CDR3 in amino acids: CASSLASARPGAYEQYF. As DNA, the CDR3 is TGTGCCAGCAGCTTAGCATCCGCTCGACCGGGCGCCTACGAGCAGTACTTC.

V usage is TRBV7-9 and J usage is TRBJ1-6, with 8 bases fitting TRBD1. The CDR3 covers 13 residues. V trimming: 6 bases; J trimming: 9 bases; junction bases outside the gene matches: 4. Germline CDR1 and CDR2: SEHNR and FQNEAQ (reference sequence). CDR3 protein: CASSSQGASPLHF. DNA for the CDR3: TGTGCCAGCAGTTCTCAGGGGGCTTCACCCCTCCACTTT.

Turning to this clone: Within the sample, other DNA sequences also encode this same CDR3. The rearrangement joins TRBV6-5 to TRBJ1-5; D not certain. Trimming removed 2 bases from V and 2 bases from J, with 4 bases in between. CDR1 MNHEY and CDR2 SVGAGI come from the germline V gene. CDR3 size: 13 residues. CDR3 DNA: TGTGCCAGCAGTTACAGGGGCAATCAGCCCCAGCATTTT. Translation: CASSYRGNQPQHF.

This clone has a single count. The V call is TRBV6-5, the J call TRBJ1-1; the D is unclear. The V end was cut by 0 bases, the J end by 2 bases, with 7 bases between. Germline V gene sequence: CDR1 MNHEY, CDR2 SVGAGI. The CDR3 extends over 14 amino acids. CDR3 nucleotide sequence: TGTGCCAGCAGTTACTCAGGGTATAACACTGAAGCTTTCTTT. Encoded protein: CASSYSGYNTEAFF.

J is TRBJ1-4 and V is TRBV30; 8 bases align to TRBD1. The CDR3 is made up of 15 amino acids. Germline V gene data show CDR1 as GTSNPN and CDR2 as SVGIG (reference sequence). V trimming: 2 bases; J trimming: 11 bases; junction bases outside the gene matches: 13. Here the CDR3 reads CAWSPAVTGAGKLFF. The DNA for the CDR3 is TGTGCCTGGAGTCCCGCTGTGACAGGGGCAGGGAAACTGTTTTTT.

The chain joins TRBV5-6 to TRBJ2-2, with 9 positions matching TRBD1. Losses at the gene ends were 4 bases for V and 4 bases for J; bases not matched to a gene: 8. CDR1 and CDR2 from the germline V gene are SGHDT and YYEEEE. The CDR3 loop spans 16 amino acids. Written as DNA, the CDR3 is TGTGCCAGCAGCATATACAGGGGGCTGGGCACCGGGGAGCTGTTTTTT. Its translation is CASSIYRGLGTGELFF.

V and J are TRBV29-1 and TRBJ1-2; the match to TRBD1 covers 8 bases. Per germline, CDR1 SQVTM and CDR2 ANQGSEA. The J segment lost 1 base and the V segment lost 7 bases, leaving 5 bases of the junction unmatched. CDR3 length: 13 residues. CDR3 coding DNA: TGCAGCGGGTCGACAGGGGTTAACTATGGCTACACCTTC. Protein: CSGSTGVNYGYTF.

The chain combines TRBV7-7 with TRBJ2-5, with D perhaps TRBD1 (5 bases). CDR3 length: 14 amino acids. Germline assignment: CDR1 SSHAT and CDR2 FNYEAQ (reference sequence). Trimming stripped 5 bases from V and 4 bases from J, with 14 bases between. The CDR3 nucleotides are TGTGCCAGCAGCCAATCAGGGTCACGAGAGACCCAGTACTTC. Translating it yields CASSQSGSRETQYF.

This clone was recorded once. V gene TRBV11-2 combines with J gene TRBJ2-3; TRBD2 matches at 7 bases. The germline V gene has CDR1 SGHAT and CDR2 FQNNGV. The CDR3 has 17 amino acids. V trimming: 1 base; J trimming: 0 bases; junction bases outside the gene matches: 7. The CDR3 loop reads CASSLGYLAASTDTQYF. The CDR3 DNA follows: TGTGCCAGCAGCTTAGGTTACCTAGCGGCTAGCACAGATACGCAGTATTTT. Looking up the rest from reference TRBV11-2 and TRBJ2-3 gives the full variable domain: EAGVAQSPRYKIIEKRQSVAFWCNPISGHATLYWYQQILGQGPKLLIQFQNNGVVDDSQLPKDRFSAERLKGVDSTLKIQPAKLEDSAVYLCASSLGYLAASTDTQYFGPGTRLTVL.

The V call is TRBV2, the J call TRBJ1-5; D might be TRBD1 (5 bases). This CDR3 has 16 residues. Germline V gene sequence: CDR1 SNHLY, CDR2 FYNNEI. V dropped 4 bases and J dropped 3 bases, with 16 bases sitting between them. CDR3 sequence reads: CASSAFGAGNNQPQHF. The DNA for the CDR3 is TGTGCCAGCAGTGCATTCGGGGCTGGGAACAATCAGCCCCAGCATTTT.

The CDR3 region is CASRGGGAEAFF. As DNA, the CDR3 is TGCGCCAGCAGAGGTGGGGGCGCTGAAGCTTTCTTT. The chain has TRBV4-1 and TRBJ1-1; tentative D call: TRBD1 (6 bases). V lost 6 bases, J lost 6 bases, and 11 bases lay in between. Looked up from germline, CDR1 is MGHRA and CDR2 is YSYEKL. This CDR3 spans 12 amino acids.

V usage is TRBV7-9 and J usage is TRBJ2-7; a possible D gene is TRBD2 (6 bases). CDR1 and CDR2 from the germline V gene are SEHNR and FQNEAQ (reference sequence). This CDR3 contains 13 residues. Trimming stripped 5 bases from V and 2 bases from J, with 10 bases between. CDR3 sequence reads: CASSLGGPYEQYF. CDR3 nucleotides: TGTGCCAGCAGCCTGGGGGGTCCCTACGAGCAGTACTTC.

This sequence joins TRBV4-1 and TRBJ1-5; D gene uncertain. The CDR3 is 13 residues long. V was cut by 0 bases and J by 6 bases, with 6 bases left in between. Germline values: CDR1 MGHRA, CDR2 YSYEKL. Written as DNA, the CDR3 is TGCGCCAGCAGCCAAGAAATTGGTCAGCCCCAGCATTTT. Its protein is CASSQEIGQPQHF.

The chain recombines TRBV6-1 with TRBJ2-1, with D perhaps matching TRBD1 or TRBD2 (5 bases each). Trimming removed 4 bases at V and 0 bases at J, with 10 bases between. The CDR3 covers 15 residues. Germline assignment: CDR1 MNHNS and CDR2 SASEGT. CDR3 DNA: TGTGCCAGCAGTGTTCTTGGGGGCTCCTACAATGAGCAGTTCTTC. Translation gives CASSVLGGSYNEQFF.

The rearrangement uses TRBV7-2 and TRBJ2-2, with 10 bases that match TRBD2. V was clipped by 1 base and J by 6 bases; unmatched bases: 5. This CDR3 is built from 16 residues. Germline CDR1 and CDR2: SGHTA and FQGNSA. This chain's CDR3 is CASSLEGLAPPGELFF. The CDR3 nucleotides read TGTGCCAGCAGCTTAGAGGGACTAGCGCCCCCCGGGGAGCTGTTTTTT.

V gene TRBV10-3 combines with J gene TRBJ1-4; TRBD1 aligns across 9 bases. This CDR3 comprises 13 residues. Looked up from germline, CDR1 is ENHRY and CDR2 is SYGVKD. V was clipped by 4 bases and J by 7 bases; unmatched bases: 1. The CDR3 sequence is CAISGDRVEKLFF. The CDR3 DNA is TGTGCCATCAGTGGGGACAGGGTTGAAAAACTGTTTTTT.

The chain has TRBV6-6 and TRBJ2-5, with a weak D call TRBD2 (6 bases). Trimming removed 4 bases at V and 2 bases at J, with 11 bases between. CDR3 length: 14 residues. The germline V gene encodes CDR1 MNHNY and CDR2 SVGAGI (reference sequence). The DNA of the CDR3 is TGTGCCAGCAGTTTCGGGGGTAGTCAAGAGACCCAGTACTTC. Translation gives CASSFGGSQETQYF.

The sample holds one count of this clone. The chain links TRBV15 to TRBJ2-7, with 10 positions matching TRBD1. CDR1 LNHNV and CDR2 YYDKDF come from the germline V gene (reference sequence). The CDR3 spans 14 residues. J lost 9 bases, V lost 5 bases, and 10 bases had no gene match. The CDR3 loop is CATSEGQGDWGQYF. In nucleotides, the CDR3 is TGTGCCACCAGCGAAGGACAGGGGGATTGGGGGCAGTACTTC.

The rearrangement joins TRBV12-5 to TRBJ2-7; D is undetermined. CDR1 and CDR2 from the germline V gene are LGHNT and FRNRAP. The CDR3 sequence is 11 residues long. V dropped 6 bases and J dropped 9 bases, with 12 bases sitting between them. In DNA, the CDR3 is TGTGCTAGTGGCCCAACGTTAGGGCAGTACTTC. Its translation is CASGPTLGQYF.